The next 2 T cell receptor beta chains were all read from a single sample in a study of brain T cells in children with intractable seizures. The table came from immunoSEQ multiplex PCR; TCRdb's copy has only in-frame clones and leaves some out. Of some 64,000 clones listed, about 96% are singletons. This material consisted of peripheral blood, taken at surgery. Receptors were obtained from a boy less than two years old with focal cortical dysplasia and intractable seizures.

This chain uses TRBV4-3 with TRBJ2-7, with TRBD1 matching 7 bases. V lost 1 base to trimming and J lost 4 bases; unmatched junction nucleotides: 10. The CDR3 totals 16 residues. The germline gives CDR1 LGHNA, CDR2 YSLEER. Here the CDR3 reads CASSQGRIGGRYEQYF. The DNA for the CDR3 is TGCGCCAGCAGCCAAGGAAGGATAGGGGGCAGGTACGAGCAGTACTTC.

The chain uses TRBV10-3 and TRBJ2-3; D ambiguous. The CDR3 length is 15 residues. V was clipped by 5 bases and J by 2 bases, with 14 bases between them. Per germline, CDR1 ENHRY and CDR2 SYGVKD. As DNA, the CDR3 is TGTGCCATCAGTTCTCATGGTGGATACACAGATACGCAGTATTTT. This sequence encodes CAISSHGGYTDTQYF.